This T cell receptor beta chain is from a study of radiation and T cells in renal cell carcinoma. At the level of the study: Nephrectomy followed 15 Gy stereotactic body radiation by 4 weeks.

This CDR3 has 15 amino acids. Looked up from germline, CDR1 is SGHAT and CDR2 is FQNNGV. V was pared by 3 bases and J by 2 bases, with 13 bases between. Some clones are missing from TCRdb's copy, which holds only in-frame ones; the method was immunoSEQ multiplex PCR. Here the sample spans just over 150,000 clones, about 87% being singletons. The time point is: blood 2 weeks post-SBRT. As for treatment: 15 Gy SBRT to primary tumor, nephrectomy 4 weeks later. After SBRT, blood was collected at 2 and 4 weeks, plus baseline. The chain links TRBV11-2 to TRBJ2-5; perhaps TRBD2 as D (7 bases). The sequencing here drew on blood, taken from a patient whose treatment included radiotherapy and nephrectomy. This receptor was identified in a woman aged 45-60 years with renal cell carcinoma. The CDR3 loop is CASSLGGTIQETQYF. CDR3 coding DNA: TGTGCCAGCAGCTTGGGGGGGACAATTCAAGAGACCCAGTACTTC.